The 3 T cell receptor beta chains below were found in one sample sequenced in a study of shared clonotypes between healthy human individuals (dated by TCRdb to about 2020). The library was made by the immunoSEQ multiplex PCR assay. In its TCRdb copy, this immuneACCESS table keeps in-frame sequences only and misses some clones. Where compared with another copy, unresolved V genes explain less than half of these, and the others have no known cause. The sample table lists roughly 660,000 clones, less than 95% of them with a count of one. The biggest ten clones account for about 33% of the sample. The sequencing sample was made of memory CD8+ T cells from PBMCs. The cell subset or site tag for this specimen amounts to: CD45RO+ cells pooled with CCR7-negative TemRA cells. These receptors were obtained from a man aged 18 to 30 in good health. Some clones in this sample may be carry-over from other donors' samples.

The V and J genes are TRBV7-9 and TRBJ2-5, with 9 positions matching TRBD1. The CDR3 is 16 amino acids. J was trimmed by 1 base and V by 7 bases; bases with no gene match: 10. Looked up from germline, CDR1 is SEHNR and CDR2 is FQNEAQ (reference sequence). DNA for the CDR3: TGTGCCAGCAAAGTCCGGGACAGGGAAGGCCAAGAGACCCAGTACTTC. This gives the protein CASKVRDREGQETQYF. Full variable domain (remainder filled in from reference TRBV7-9 and TRBJ2-5): DTGVSQNPRHKITKRGQNVTFRCDPISEHNRLYWYRQTLGQGPEFLTYFQNEAQLEKSRLLSDRFSAERPKGSFSTLEIQRTEQGDSAMYLCASKVRDREGQETQYFGPGTRLLVL.

V is TRBV11-2 and J is TRBJ2-7; D is uncertain. The CDR3 contains 16 residues. Trimming removed 1 base at V and 3 bases at J, with 16 bases between. CDR1 and CDR2 from the germline V gene are SGHAT and FQNNGV. CDR3 in DNA: TGTGCCAGCAGCTTAGGTTTAGGGCTTTCCATCTACGAGCAGTACTTC. The encoded protein is CASSLGLGLSIYEQYF.

The chain is built from TRBV27 and TRBJ2-1; no clear D gene. In germline, CDR1 is MNHEY, CDR2 SMNVEV (reference sequence). V was clipped by 8 bases and J by 8 bases, with 16 bases between them. The CDR3 runs 13 residues. Here the CDR3 reads CASAPLLGDEQFF. CDR3 sequence (DNA): TGTGCCAGCGCCCCTCTACTGGGCGATGAGCAGTTCTTC.